These 26 T cell receptor beta chains were sequenced from one sample in a study of blood T cell repertoires in COVID-19. Measured with immunoSEQ multiplex PCR; TCRdb has only the in-frame clones, and not every one. The sample has 40,000 or so clones, around four fifths seen once. The sequencing sample was made of peripheral blood. Receptors were obtained from a middle-aged man with active COVID-19.

This clone was observed a few times. J is TRBJ2-7 and V is TRBV7-9, with a possible D match to TRBD1 (5 bases). Trimming removed 6 bases at V and 2 bases at J, with 8 bases between. The CDR3 has 12 residues. Germline-derived CDR1 and CDR2 are SEHNR and FQNEAQ (reference sequence). The CDR3 is CASSRQTYEQYF. DNA for the CDR3: TGTGCCAGCAGTCGACAGACCTACGAGCAGTACTTC.

This chain links TRBV6-6 with TRBJ1-5, with D maybe TRBD1 (5 bases). Germline CDR1 is MNHNY and CDR2 is SVGAGI (reference sequence). CDR3 length: 15 residues. V was cut by 4 bases and J by 1 base, with 11 bases left in between. The CDR3 region has the DNA TGTGCCAGCAGTTTCCCGGACAAAAGCAATCAGCCCCAGCATTTT. Residues: CASSFPDKSNQPQHF.

The CDR3 region is CASSRQLAELQETQYF. DNA for the CDR3: TGTGCCAGCAGCCGCCAACTAGCGGAGCTTCAAGAGACCCAGTACTTC. V usage is TRBV2 and J usage is TRBJ2-5; TRBD2 matches 8 bases. The CDR3 extends over 16 amino acids. Per the germline V gene, CDR1 is SNHLY and CDR2 is FYNNEI. The V segment lost 6 bases and the J segment 2 bases; nucleotides outside the gene matches: 11.

The chain employs TRBV6-5 and TRBJ1-2, with TRBD1 matching over 9 bases. The CDR3 contains 15 residues. Germline V gives CDR1 MNHEY, CDR2 SVGAGI. The V and J ends lost 6 bases and 8 bases, in that order; junction bases with no gene match: 13. CDR3 loop: CASSRTGVGPTGYTF. In DNA form, the CDR3 reads TGTGCCAGCAGCCGGACAGGGGTAGGGCCGACCGGCTACACCTTC.

The chain combines TRBV7-2 with TRBJ2-1; perhaps TRBD2 as D (7 bases). The germline gives CDR1 SGHTA, CDR2 FQGNSA. Trimming removed 5 bases at V and 0 bases at J, with 11 bases between. This CDR3 region has 15 residues. The CDR3 sequence: CASSRGAGSYNEQFF. CDR3 in DNA: TGTGCCAGCAGCCGGGGGGCGGGCTCCTACAATGAGCAGTTCTTC. Full variable domain (remainder filled in from reference TRBV7-2 and TRBJ2-1): GAGVSQSPSNKVTEKGKDVELRCDPISGHTALYWYRQSLGQGLEFLIYFQGNSAPDKSGLPSDRFSAERTGGSVSTLTIQRTQQEDSAVYLCASSRGAGSYNEQFFGPGTRLTVL.

The V call is TRBV7-6, the J call TRBJ2-6; D is ambiguous. Germline-derived CDR1 and CDR2 are SGHVS and FNYEAQ. This CDR3 spans 15 amino acids. V shed 1 base and J shed 2 bases, with 6 bases lying between them. The DNA of the CDR3 is TGTGCCAGCAGCTTAGATCAGGCTGGGGCCAACGTCCTGACTTTC. It codes for CASSLDQAGANVLTF.

The chain carries TRBV18 and TRBJ2-3; D is unresolved. The CDR3 has 15 residues. V gave up 3 bases and J gave up 1 base, with 11 bases separating them. The V gene's germline CDR1 is KGHSH and CDR2 LQKENI. CDR3 loop: CASSPSPQGTDTQYF. The CDR3 region has the DNA TGTGCCAGCTCACCCTCGCCCCAGGGCACAGATACGCAGTATTTT.

J is TRBJ2-2 and V is TRBV7-9; maybe TRBD1 (6 bases). The germline V gene has CDR1 SEHNR and CDR2 FQNEAQ (reference sequence). V was clipped by 4 bases and J by 4 bases, with 10 bases between them. The CDR3 loop spans 14 amino acids. CDR3: CASSSSGVTGELFF. The CDR3 DNA reads as TGTGCCAGCAGCTCCTCAGGGGTCACCGGGGAGCTGTTTTTT.

The chain is built from TRBV10-1 and TRBJ2-3; D possibly corresponds to TRBD2 (5 bases). This CDR3 is 14 amino acids long. The germline gives CDR1 WNHNN, CDR2 SYGVQD (reference sequence). V was pared by 6 bases and J by 4 bases, with 14 bases between. Written as DNA, the CDR3 is TGCGCCAGCAGCCCTCCTAGCCGGCCAGATACGCAGTATTTT. Amino acid sequence: CASSPPSRPDTQYF.

The chain couples TRBV11-2 to TRBJ2-1, with 9 bases matching TRBD1. Germline CDR1 reads SGHAT; CDR2 reads FQNNGV. J gave up 4 bases and V 5 bases, and 3 bases lay outside the gene matches. The CDR3 loop spans 14 amino acids. CDR3 DNA: TGTGCCAGCAGCGCCGGACAGGGGTACAATGAGCAGTTCTTC. This translates into CASSAGQGYNEQFF.

The chain carries TRBV6-5 and TRBJ2-5; no clear D. The CDR3 length is 16 residues. Germline V CDR1 and CDR2: MNHEY, SVGAGI. V lost 0 bases and J 2 bases, leaving 13 bases between the germline ends. The CDR3, as DNA: TGTGCCAGCAGTTACTCGATAACCCTTCTACAAGAGACCCAGTACTTC. Translated: CASSYSITLLQETQYF.

This CDR3 reads CASSISGSNTEAFF. The CDR3 coding sequence is TGTGCCAGCAGTATTTCGGGAAGCAACACTGAAGCTTTCTTT. The V call is TRBV6-5, the J call TRBJ1-1; D remains ambiguous. CDR1 is MNHEY, CDR2 SVGAGI, per germline. V lost 5 bases to trimming and J lost 2 bases, with 12 bases between them. There are 14 residues in the CDR3.

A single count supports this clone. The chain recombines TRBV7-2 with TRBJ2-4, with 10 nucleotides matching TRBD2. After removal of 5 bases from V and 9 bases from J, the junction contained 7 bases not matched to a gene. The CDR3 has 14 amino acids. Germline CDR1 SGHTA, CDR2 FQGNSA. CDR3 sequence reads: CASSTGTSEAIQYF. Here the CDR3 DNA reads TGTGCCAGCAGCACCGGGACTAGCGAAGCCATTCAGTACTTC.

This clone was seen only once. V gene TRBV4-1 combines with J gene TRBJ2-5, with TRBD2 as a possible D gene (5 bases). Germline values: CDR1 MGHRA, CDR2 YSYEKL. The CDR3 is 15 residues long. The V end was cut by 1 base, the J end by 4 bases, with 13 bases between. CDR3 residues: CASSQASRDGETQYF. CDR3 nucleotides: TGCGCCAGCAGCCAAGCCTCGAGGGATGGAGAGACCCAGTACTTC.

This chain uses TRBV27 with TRBJ1-1; D is unclear. V lost 2 bases and J lost 1, with 5 bases in between. The germline V gene encodes CDR1 MNHEY and CDR2 SMNVEV (reference sequence). The CDR3 extends over 13 amino acids. The CDR3 spells CASSLAGNTEAFF. CDR3 coding DNA: TGTGCCAGCAGTTTAGCAGGGAACACTGAAGCTTTCTTT.

The V gene is TRBV2, the J gene TRBJ2-7; 7 bases are a match to TRBD1. CDR3 length: 15 residues. V lost 6 bases to trimming and J lost 0 bases; unmatched junction nucleotides: 8. Germline loops: CDR1 SNHLY, CDR2 FYNNEI. For the CDR3, the DNA is TGTGCCAGCAGAGAGATGACAGGGACCTCCTACGAGCAGTACTTC. Translation: CASREMTGTSYEQYF.

CDR3 amino acids: CASSTTGTTTDTQYF. The CDR3 region has the DNA TGTGCCAGCAGCACAACCGGGACTACCACAGATACGCAGTATTTT. The chain links TRBV7-8 to TRBJ2-3, with 7 bases aligning to TRBD2. Germline assignment: CDR1 SGHVS and CDR2 FQNEAQ. This CDR3 contains 15 residues. V shed 5 bases and J 2 bases; nucleotides not matched to a gene: 7.

This clone is judged medium-sized (0.01 to 0.1%). The CDR3 DNA reads as TGTGCCAGCAGCGAATTCTCTGGGCGGGACTACGGGAATGGCTACACCTTC. Translated: CASSEFSGRDYGNGYTF. The chain carries TRBV5-6 and TRBJ1-2, with D tentatively TRBD1 (5 bases). Germline V gene sequence: CDR1 SGHDT, CDR2 YYEEEE. Trimming stripped 4 bases from V and 6 bases from J, with 25 bases between. The CDR3 totals 17 residues.

This sequence joins TRBV6-5 and TRBJ1-6; D is unresolved. Trimming cost V 5 bases and J 13 bases, with 18 bases left between them. CDR3 size: 14 residues. Germline V lookup: CDR1 MNHEY, CDR2 SVGAGI. For the CDR3, the DNA is TGTGCCAGCAGTCCTCCGTCTTTAACTCTGCCCCTCCACTTT. Its translation is CASSPPSLTLPLHF.

The chain uses TRBV18 and TRBJ2-6; D call uncertain. The CDR3 length is 16 residues. Germline V gene sequence: CDR1 KGHSH, CDR2 LQKENI. Trimming stripped 6 bases from V and 0 bases from J, with 12 bases between. The CDR3 region is CASSTSSSSGANVLTF. CDR3 bases: TGTGCCAGCTCCACCAGTAGCTCCTCTGGGGCCAACGTCCTGACTTTC. Full variable domain (outside the CDR3, taken from reference TRBV18 and TRBJ2-6): NAGVMQNPRHLVRRRGQEARLRCSPMKGHSHVYWYRQLPEEGLKFMVYLQKENIIDESGMPKERFSAEFPKEGPSILRIQQVVRGDSAAYFCASSTSSSSGANVLTFGAGSRLTVL.

The CDR3 DNA sequence: TGTGCCAGCAGCTTAACAGGAGCCTACGAGCAGTACTTC. It encodes CASSLTGAYEQYF. The chain employs TRBV7-9 and TRBJ2-7; the D gene is possibly TRBD1 (5 bases). CDR3 length: 13 amino acids. V was shortened by 2 bases and J by 2 bases, with 7 bases between the two germline ends. The V gene's germline CDR1 is SEHNR and CDR2 FQNEAQ (reference sequence).

The chain joins TRBV27 to TRBJ2-7; 10 nucleotides align to TRBD1. V was pared by 5 bases and J by 4 bases, with 5 bases of the junction left unmatched. Germline V gene lookup returns CDR1 MNHEY and CDR2 SMNVEV (reference sequence). CDR3 size: 14 residues. The DNA of the CDR3 is TGTGCCAGCAGTGACTCGGACAGGGGGTACGAGCAGTACTTC. Translating gives CASSDSDRGYEQYF.

The CDR3 loop is CASLRRGGIRNEQFF. DNA for the CDR3: TGTGCCAGCCTGAGACGGGGGGGCATTCGAAATGAGCAGTTCTTC. The gene calls are TRBV5-8 and TRBJ2-1, with 8 nucleotides matching TRBD2. J was trimmed by 7 bases and V by 7 bases; bases with no gene match: 13. Germline V gives CDR1 SGHTS, CDR2 YDEGEE. The CDR3 runs to 15 residues. The full variable domain, rest sourced from reference TRBV5-8 and TRBJ2-1, is EAGVTQSPTHLIKTRGQQATLRCSPISGHTSVYWYQQALGLGLQFLLWYDEGEERNRGNFPPRFSGRQFPNYSSELNVNALELEDSALYLCASLRRGGIRNEQFFGPGTRLTVL.

This clone occurred once. The chain joins TRBV4-3 to TRBJ1-4; D is ambiguous. The CDR3 is 19 amino acids. V lost 0 bases to trimming and J lost 6 bases, with 23 bases between them. Germline CDR1 LGHNA, CDR2 YSLEER. The CDR3 loop is CASSQDLSVLVGRDEKLFF. The CDR3 DNA reads TGCGCCAGCAGCCAAGATCTTTCAGTACTTGTGGGTCGGGATGAAAAACTGTTTTTT.

The table lists this clone with a few counts. The CDR3 coding sequence is TGTGCCACCAGTCCAGGGGGCTACGAGCAGTACTTC. This encodes CATSPGGYEQYF. The chain has TRBV24-1 and TRBJ2-7; 7 nucleotides match TRBD1. This CDR3 is built from 12 residues. Losses at the gene ends were 6 bases for V and 3 bases for J; bases not matched to a gene: 1. Germline V gene sequence: CDR1 KGHDR, CDR2 SFDVKD.

This rearrangement joins TRBV16 to TRBJ1-5; a possible D gene is TRBD1 (6 bases). Germline V CDR1 and CDR2: KGHSY, FQNENV. With 4 bases removed from V and 9 bases from J, the gap between germline ends came to 22 bases. This CDR3 region has 16 residues. The CDR3 sequence: CASSPLGGHIAGPQHF. As DNA, the CDR3 is TGTGCCAGCAGCCCCCTAGGGGGACACATAGCAGGGCCCCAGCATTTT.